The TCR beta chain under discussion was sequenced for a study of cytomegalovirus exposure and HLA in healthy donors. PCR amplification relied on 60 Vbeta primers (plus 13 Jbeta primers). Authors' analysis steps: A later analysis tallied some 80 million unique TCR beta chains, around 11 million of them shared. Some clones are missing from TCRdb's copy, which holds only in-frame ones; the method was immunoSEQ multiplex PCR. The DNA gave D and trimming, while V, J and clone size come from that table. The repertoire holds 150,000 to 200,000 clones, 70% to 75% seen once, with around 4.6% in the top ten. Study results and caveats: The authors listed around 150 TCR beta chains as cytomegalovirus-associated.

Looked up from germline, CDR1 is SGHRS and CDR2 is YFSETQ. This CDR3 is 13 amino acids long. Trimming removed 2 bases from V and 0 bases from J, with 5 bases in between. Turning to this clone: As yet, its antigen is unknown.

The chain combines TRBV5-1 with TRBJ2-5, with unresolved D. The material sequenced was PBMCs. The clonotype comes from a man aged 18 to 29 in good health and CMV-seropositive. The CDR3, as DNA: TGCGCCAGCAGCTTAGCTGACCAAGAGACCCAGTACTTC. Protein sequence: CASSLADQETQYF. The complete variable domain, with remaining parts taken from reference TRBV5-1 and TRBJ2-5, reads KAGVTQTPRYLIKTRGQQVTLSCSPISGHRSVSWYQQTPGQGLQFLFEYFSETQRNKGNFPGRFSGRQFSNSRSEMNVSTLELGDSALYLCASSLADQETQYFGPGTRLLVL.